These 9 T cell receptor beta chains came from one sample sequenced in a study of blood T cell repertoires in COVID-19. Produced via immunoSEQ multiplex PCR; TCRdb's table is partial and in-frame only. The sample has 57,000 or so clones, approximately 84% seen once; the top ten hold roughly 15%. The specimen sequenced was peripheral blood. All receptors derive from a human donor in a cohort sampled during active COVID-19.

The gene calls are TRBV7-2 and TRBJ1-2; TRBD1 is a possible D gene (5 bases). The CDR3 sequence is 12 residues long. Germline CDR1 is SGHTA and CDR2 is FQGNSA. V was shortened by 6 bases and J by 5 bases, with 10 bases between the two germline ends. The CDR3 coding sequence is TGTGCCAGCAGGGTAGACAGATATGGCTACACCTTC. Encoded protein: CASRVDRYGYTF.

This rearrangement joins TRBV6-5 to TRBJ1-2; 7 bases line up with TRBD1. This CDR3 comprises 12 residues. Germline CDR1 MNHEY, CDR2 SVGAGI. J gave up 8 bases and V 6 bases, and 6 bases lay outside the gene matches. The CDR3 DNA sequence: TGTGCCAGCAGCGACAGGGTGACGGGCTACACCTTC. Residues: CASSDRVTGYTF.

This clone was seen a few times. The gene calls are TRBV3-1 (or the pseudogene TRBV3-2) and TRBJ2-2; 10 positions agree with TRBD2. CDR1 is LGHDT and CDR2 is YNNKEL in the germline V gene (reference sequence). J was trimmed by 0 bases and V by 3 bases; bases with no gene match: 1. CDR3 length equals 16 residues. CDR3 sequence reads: CASSQTSGPNTGELFF. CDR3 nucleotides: TGTGCCAGCAGCCAGACTAGCGGGCCGAACACCGGGGAGCTGTTTTTT.

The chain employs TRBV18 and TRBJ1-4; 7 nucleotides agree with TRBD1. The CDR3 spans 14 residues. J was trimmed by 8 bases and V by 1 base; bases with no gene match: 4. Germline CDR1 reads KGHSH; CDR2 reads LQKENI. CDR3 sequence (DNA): TGTGCCAGCTCACCACAGACAGGGTTCGAAAAACTGTTTTTT. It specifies CASSPQTGFEKLFF.

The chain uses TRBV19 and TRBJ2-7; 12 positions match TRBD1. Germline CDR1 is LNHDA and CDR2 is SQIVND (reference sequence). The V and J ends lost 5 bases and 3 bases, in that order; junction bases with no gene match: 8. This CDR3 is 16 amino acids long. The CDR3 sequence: CASSLRDRGLYYEQYF. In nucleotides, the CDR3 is TGTGCCAGTAGTCTCCGGGACAGGGGGCTTTACTACGAGCAGTACTTC.

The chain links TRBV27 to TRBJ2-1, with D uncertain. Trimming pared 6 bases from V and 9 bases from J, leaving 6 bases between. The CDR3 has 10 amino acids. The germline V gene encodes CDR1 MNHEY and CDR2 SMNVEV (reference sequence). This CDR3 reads CASSYPEQFF. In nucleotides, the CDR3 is TGTGCCAGCAGCTACCCTGAGCAGTTCTTC.

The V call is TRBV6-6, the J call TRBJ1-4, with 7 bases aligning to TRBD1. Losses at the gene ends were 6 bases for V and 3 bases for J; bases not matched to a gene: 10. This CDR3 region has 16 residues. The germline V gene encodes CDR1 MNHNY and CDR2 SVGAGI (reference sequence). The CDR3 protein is CASRRTGAWANEKLFF. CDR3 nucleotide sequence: TGTGCCAGCAGAAGAACAGGGGCCTGGGCTAATGAAAAACTGTTTTTT.

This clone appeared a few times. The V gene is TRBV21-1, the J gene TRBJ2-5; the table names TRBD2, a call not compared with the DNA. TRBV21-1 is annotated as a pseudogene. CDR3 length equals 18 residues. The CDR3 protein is CASSKARSLGRLGETQYF. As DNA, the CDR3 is TGTGCCAGCAGCAAAGCTCGTAGCCTTGGTAGGTTAGGAGAGACCCAGTACTTC.

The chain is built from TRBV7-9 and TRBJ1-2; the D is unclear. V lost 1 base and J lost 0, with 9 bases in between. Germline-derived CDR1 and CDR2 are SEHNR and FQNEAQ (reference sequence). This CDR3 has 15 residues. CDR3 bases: TGTGCCAGCAGCTTAGTGGGGAGCCCTAACTATGGCTACACCTTC. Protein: CASSLVGSPNYGYTF.